This T cell receptor (beta chain) was documented in a study of cytomegalovirus exposure and HLA in healthy donors. This CDR3 has 12 residues. Germline V gene lookup returns CDR1 KGHSH and CDR2 LQKENI. Trimming removed 3 bases at V and 3 bases at J, with 5 bases between. Each donor was nominally healthy when sampled (though unrecorded immune exposures were likely). This clone occurred a few times. Vbeta (60) and Jbeta (13) primers were used in the PCR. Produced via immunoSEQ multiplex PCR; TCRdb's table is partial and in-frame only. The top ten hold 1.5% to 2.5% of the sample, which has 95,000 to 150,000 clones, 76% seen once.

The rearrangement joins TRBV18 to TRBJ1-1; no clear D gene. This receptor was identified in a man between 50 and 59 years old in good health and CMV-seronegative. The specimen was PBMCs. The CDR3 is CASSPRDTEAFF. CDR3 DNA sequence: TGTGCCAGCTCACCGCGGGACACTGAAGCTTTCTTT.